The rows below give T cell receptor beta chains drawn from one sample of a study of T cell responses to AZD1222 COVID-19 vaccine. Assay: immunoSEQ multiplex PCR; the TCRdb copy retains only in-frame clones and omits some. The table records about 120,000 clones, roughly 87% of them present only once. Material: peripheral blood, obtained on day 0 of AZD1222 vaccination. The origin of the receptors is an adult in good health. The CDR3 runs from the conserved cysteine through the conserved F or W. A D gene is named only where the DNA matches it firmly. Only some rows state a clone size, as once, few, many or a class for expanded clones.

>13|TRBJ1-2|NA|TRBV19|NA
CASFGTQNYGYTF
TGTGCCAGTTTCGGGACACAAAACTATGGCTACACCTTC
>16|TRBJ2-3|NA|TRBV28|NA
CASSLSRGRVTDTQYF
TGTGCCAGCAGTTTGTCCAGGGGAAGGGTCACAGATACGCAGTATTTT
>17|TRBJ2-7|NA|TRBV9|TRBD2
CASSVGSVAGIAYEQYF
TGTGCCAGCAGCGTAGGATCGGTAGCGGGAATCGCCTACGAGCAGTACTTC
>14|TRBJ2-2|NA|TRBV19|NA
CASGGPGNTGELFF
TGTGCCAGTGGGGGTCCAGGGAACACCGGGGAGCTGTTTTTT
>15|TRBJ2-1|NA|TRBV7-2|TRBD1
CASSFPDRGTFEQFF
TGTGCCAGCAGCTTTCCCGACAGGGGGACATTCGAGCAGTTCTTC
>10|TRBJ1-5|few|TRBV28|NA
CASNNQPQHF
TGTGCCAGTAACAATCAGCCCCAGCATTTT
>13|TRBJ2-5|NA|TRBV10-1|TRBD2
CASSCGGSETQYF
TGCGCCAGCAGTTGCGGGGGTTCAGAGACCCAGTACTTC
>13|TRBJ1-4|NA|TRBV28|NA
CASSSDKGEKLFF
TGTGCCAGCAGTTCGGACAAGGGGGAAAAACTGTTTTTT
>15|TRBJ2-5|NA|TRBV4-1|NA
CASSQDSNRAETQYF
TGCGCCAGCAGCCAAGATAGTAACAGGGCAGAGACCCAGTACTTC
>16|TRBJ1-2|NA|TRBV6-6|NA
CASSYGSLEGVYGYTF
TGTGCCAGCAGTTACGGCAGCTTGGAGGGGGTTTATGGCTACACCTTC
>11|TRBJ2-1|few|TRBV2|NA
CASSGYNEQFF
TGTGCCAGCAGTGGGTACAATGAGCAGTTCTTC
>14|TRBJ2-7|NA|TRBV7-9|NA
CASSSQGIPYEQYF
TGTGCCAGCAGCTCCCAGGGTATCCCCTACGAGCAGTACTTC
>12|TRBJ2-7|NA|TRBV29-1|NA
CSAGDLRYEQYF
TGCAGCGCCGGGGACTTAAGATACGAGCAGTACTTC
>15|TRBJ2-7|NA|TRBV20-1|NA
CSASPRYRQFYEQYF
TGCAGTGCTAGTCCCAGGTACCGCCAGTTCTACGAGCAGTACTTC
>14|TRBJ1-2|once|TRBV6-1|TRBD1
CASSEMGQGRGYTF
TGTGCCAGCAGTGAAATGGGACAGGGGCGCGGCTACACCTTC
>15|TRBJ2-7|NA|TRBV6-2/TRBV6-3|TRBD2
CASSYTGTSGAEQYF
TGTGCCAGCAGTTATACCGGGACTAGCGGGGCTGAGCAGTACTTC
>16|TRBJ2-1|NA|TRBV7-8|NA
CASSFGRERTYNEQFF
TGTGCCAGCAGCTTCGGCAGGGAGAGGACCTACAATGAGCAGTTCTTC
>17|TRBJ1-1|NA|TRBV5-1|TRBD1
CASSFRGRNQLNTEAFF
TGCGCCAGCAGCTTCAGGGGGCGAAACCAATTGAACACTGAAGCTTTCTTT
>15|TRBJ1-6|NA|TRBV6-5|NA
CASRPPGQASWTLHF
TGTGCCAGCAGACCGCCGGGCCAGGCCAGCTGGACCCTCCACTTT
>14|TRBJ1-2|NA|TRBV7-3|TRBD1
CASSRDSLLGGYTF
TGTGCCAGCAGCCGGGACAGCCTTTTGGGAGGCTACACCTTC
>18|TRBJ2-5|NA|TRBV14|TRBD1
CASSLRGTGLLYQETQYF
TGTGCCAGCAGCCTCAGAGGGACAGGGCTATTGTACCAAGAGACCCAGTACTTC
>18|TRBJ1-6|NA|TRBV28|TRBD1
CASTPTETGGKNNSPLHF
TGTGCCAGCACCCCAACTGAGACAGGGGGGAAAAATAATTCACCCCTCCACTTT
>15|TRBJ2-7|NA|TRBV27|TRBD1
CASSWDSRSSYEQYF
TGTGCCAGCAGTTGGGACAGCAGAAGCTCCTACGAGCAGTACTTC
>15|TRBJ1-2|NA|TRBV27|TRBD1
CASSLARGQSYGYTF
TGTGCCAGCAGTTTAGCCAGGGGGCAATCCTATGGCTACACCTTC
>15|TRBJ2-7|NA|TRBV7-2|NA
CASSFATLPSYEQYF
TGTGCCAGCAGCTTCGCTACGCTCCCCTCCTACGAGCAGTACTTC
>16|TRBJ1-5|NA|TRBV6-1|NA
CASSGTDEGGHQPQHF
TGTGCCAGCAGTGGGACGGACGAGGGAGGCCATCAGCCCCAGCATTTT
>15|TRBJ2-3|NA|TRBV15|TRBD1
CATSRPGQGVHTQYF
TGTGCCACCAGCAGGCCGGGACAGGGTGTTCATACGCAGTATTTT
>16|TRBJ2-3|NA|TRBV11-3|TRBD2
CASSSQGLAGRDTQYF
TGTGCCAGCAGCTCCCAGGGACTAGCGGGGCGGGATACGCAGTATTTT
>14|TRBJ1-2|NA|TRBV9|NA
CASSVGFTNYGYTF
TGTGCCAGCAGCGTAGGGTTTACTAACTATGGCTACACCTTC
>14|TRBJ2-2|NA|TRBV7-2|NA
CASTQSALPGELFF
TGTGCCAGCACCCAGTCGGCGCTCCCCGGGGAGCTGTTTTTT
>16|TRBJ2-7|NA|TRBV11-2|TRBD2
CASSLDLGLAAQEQYF
TGTGCCAGCAGCTTAGATCTGGGACTAGCGGCCCAAGAGCAGTACTTC
>15|TRBJ1-2|NA|TRBV6-1|NA
CASSDWGGSNYGYTF
TGTGCCAGCAGTGATTGGGGGGGCTCTAACTATGGCTACACCTTC
>12|TRBJ2-7|NA|TRBV7-2|NA
CASSLLPYEQYF
TGTGCCAGCAGCCTACTACCCTACGAGCAGTACTTC
>16|TRBJ1-1|NA|TRBV7-8|TRBD1
CASSFETGGRNTEAFF
TGTGCCAGCAGCTTCGAAACAGGGGGCAGGAACACTGAAGCTTTCTTT
>14|TRBJ2-7|NA|TRBV5-1|TRBD1
CASSLGQGASEQYF
TGCGCCAGCAGCTTGGGGCAGGGGGCTTCCGAGCAGTACTTC
>15|TRBJ2-7|NA|TRBV28|TRBD2
CASSLGLAGSYEQYF
TGTGCCAGCAGTTTAGGCCTAGCGGGGTCCTACGAGCAGTACTTC
>16|TRBJ2-7|NA|TRBV4-1|NA
CASSQPGKRAFYEQYF
TGCGCCAGCAGCCAACCTGGCAAGAGGGCCTTCTACGAGCAGTACTTC
>16|TRBJ2-1|NA|TRBV9|TRBD2
CASSVFSGGAVLEQFF
TGTGCCAGCAGCGTCTTTAGCGGGGGGGCCGTGCTAGAGCAGTTCTTC
>16|TRBJ2-3|NA|TRBV7-9|NA
CASSPRRALFTDTQYF
TGTGCCAGCAGCCCCCGCAGGGCCCTCTTCACAGATACGCAGTATTTT
>14|TRBJ1-1|NA|TRBV30|NA
CAWIPGFLGTEAFF
TGTGCCTGGATTCCCGGGTTTTTGGGCACTGAAGCTTTCTTT
>14|TRBJ2-3|NA|TRBV11-3|TRBD2
CASSPGLATDTQYF
TGTGCCAGCAGCCCGGGACTAGCTACAGATACGCAGTATTTT
>15|TRBJ2-7|NA|TRBV6-1|NA
CASSKGSTSVYEQYF
TGTGCCAGCTCCAAAGGCAGTACGTCCGTCTACGAGCAGTACTTC
>11|TRBJ2-2|NA|TRBV5-5|NA
CASSFGGELFF
TGTGCCAGCAGCTTCGGCGGGGAGCTGTTTTTT
>16|TRBJ2-7|NA|TRBV6-6|TRBD2
CASSYGGTRRPYEQYF
TGTGCCAGCAGTTACGGGGGGACTAGGCGTCCCTACGAGCAGTACTTC
>17|TRBJ1-5|NA|TRBV5-3|NA
CARSLAGGSYSNQPQHF
TGTGCCAGAAGCTTGGCCGGAGGGTCCTATAGCAATCAGCCCCAGCATTTT
>13|TRBJ2-7|NA|TRBV4-1|NA
CASSHPSTYEQYF
TGCGCCAGCAGCCACCCCTCTACATACGAGCAGTACTTC
>14|TRBJ1-3|NA|TRBV18|TRBD1
CASSPGQGGNTIYF
TGTGCCAGCTCACCCGGACAGGGGGGTAACACCATATATTTT
>16|TRBJ2-5|NA|TRBV25-1|TRBD2
CATQIGGIGYQETQYF
TGTGCCACCCAAATCGGGGGGATTGGATACCAAGAGACCCAGTACTTC
>13|TRBJ2-1|NA|TRBV7-3|NA
CASSSVTNNEQFF
TGTGCCAGCAGCTCCGTCACCAACAATGAGCAGTTCTTC
>14|TRBJ2-7|NA|TRBV5-5|NA
CASSPRAGRYEQYF
TGTGCCAGCAGCCCCCGGGCGGGGAGGTACGAGCAGTACTTC
>14|TRBJ2-7|NA|TRBV7-9|NA
CASSFMGINYEQYF
TGTGCCAGCAGCTTTATGGGTATCAACTACGAGCAGTACTTC
>15|TRBJ1-1|NA|TRBV5-1|TRBD1
CASSLGGQGNTEAFF
TGCGCCAGCAGCTTGGGGGGACAGGGGAACACTGAAGCTTTCTTT
>12|TRBJ2-2|NA|TRBV5-6|NA
CASSLLAGELFF
TGTGCCAGCAGCTTGCTGGCCGGGGAGCTGTTTTTT
>15|TRBJ2-1|once|TRBV5-1|NA
CASSLGGRTLDEQFF
TGCGCCAGCAGTTTGGGGGGGCGAACGCTCGATGAGCAGTTCTTC